This record covers a single T cell receptor (beta chain). Its antigen is unknown. The entry originates in a study of T cell responses to AZD1222 COVID-19 vaccine. Study results and caveats: A mostly white British donor set with more females was recruited, and clonal diversity was possibly underestimated. The CD4 TCRs associated with vaccination extended across spike and predominated at 160-218 and 743-854. Of spike-specific TCRs, nearly half reportedly target regions left unmutated in variants.

Profiled with immunoSEQ multiplex PCR; TCRdb holds only in-frame clones, not every one. Among around 140,000 clones listed, around 89% were seen once. Trimming took 7 bases from V and 9 from J; bases not matched to a gene: 5. Germline CDR1 and CDR2: SGHAT and FQNNGV. The CDR3 is 12 amino acids. The sample here was peripheral blood, taken on day 0 of AZD1222 vaccination. The sequence derives from an adult in good health. The chain uses TRBV11-2 and TRBJ1-1; 10 nucleotides match TRBD1. DNA for the CDR3: TGTGCCAGCACCCGGGGACAGGGGAAAGCTTTCTTT. It codes for CASTRGQGKAFF.